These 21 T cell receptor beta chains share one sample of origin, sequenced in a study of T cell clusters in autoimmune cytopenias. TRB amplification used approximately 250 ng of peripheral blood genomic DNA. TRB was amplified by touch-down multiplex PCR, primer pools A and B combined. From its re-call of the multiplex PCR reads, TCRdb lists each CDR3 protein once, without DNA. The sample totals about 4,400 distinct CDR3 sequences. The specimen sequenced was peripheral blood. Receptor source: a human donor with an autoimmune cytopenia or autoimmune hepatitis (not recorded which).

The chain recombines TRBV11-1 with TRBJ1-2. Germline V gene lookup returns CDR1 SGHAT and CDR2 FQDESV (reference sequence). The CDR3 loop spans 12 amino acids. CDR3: CASSAGNYGYTF.

This CDR3 reads CASRRRASYEQYF. The genes are TRBV6-5 and TRBJ2-7; TCRdb designates TRBD2, a call that cannot be tested without DNA. CDR1 MNHEY and CDR2 SVGAGI come from the germline V gene. This CDR3 has 13 residues.

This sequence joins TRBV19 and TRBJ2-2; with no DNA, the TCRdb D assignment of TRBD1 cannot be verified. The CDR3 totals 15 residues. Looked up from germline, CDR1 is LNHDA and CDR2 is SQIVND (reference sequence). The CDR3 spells CASSFDRANTGELFF. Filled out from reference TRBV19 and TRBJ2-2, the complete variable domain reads DGGITQSPKYLFRKEGQNVTLSCEQNLNHDAMYWYRQDPGQGLRLIYYSQIVNDFQKGDIAEGYSVSREKKESFPLTVTSAQKNPTAFYLCASSFDRANTGELFFGEGSRLTVL.

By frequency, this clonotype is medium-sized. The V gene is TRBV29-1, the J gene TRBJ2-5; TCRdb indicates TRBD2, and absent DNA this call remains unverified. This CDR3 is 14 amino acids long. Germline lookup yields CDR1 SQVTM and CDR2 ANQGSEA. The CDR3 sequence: CSVCRDSTKETQYF.

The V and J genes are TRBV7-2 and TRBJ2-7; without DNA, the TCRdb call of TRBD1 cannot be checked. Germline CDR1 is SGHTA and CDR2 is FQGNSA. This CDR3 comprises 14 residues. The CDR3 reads CASSMDRLGYEQYF.

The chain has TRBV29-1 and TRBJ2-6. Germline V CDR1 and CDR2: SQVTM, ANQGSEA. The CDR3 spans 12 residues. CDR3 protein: CSVSSGANVLTF.

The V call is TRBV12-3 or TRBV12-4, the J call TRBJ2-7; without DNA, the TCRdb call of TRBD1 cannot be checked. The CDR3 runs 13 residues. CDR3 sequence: CASSLETAYEQYF.

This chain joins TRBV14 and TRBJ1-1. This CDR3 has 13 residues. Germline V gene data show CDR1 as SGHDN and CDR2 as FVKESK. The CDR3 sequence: CASSLYVNTEAFF. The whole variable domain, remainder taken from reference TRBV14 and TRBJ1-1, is EAGVTQFPSHSVIEKGQTVTLRCDPISGHDNLYWYRRVMGKEIKFLLHFVKESKQDESGMPNNRFLAERTGGTYSTLKVQPAELEDSGVYFCASSLYVNTEAFFGQGTRLTVV.

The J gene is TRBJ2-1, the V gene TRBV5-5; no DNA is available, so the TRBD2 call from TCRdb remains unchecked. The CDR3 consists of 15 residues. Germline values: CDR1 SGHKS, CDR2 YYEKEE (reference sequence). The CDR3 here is CASSSSGRANNEQFF.

The CDR3 spells CASSPPGWEDSQETQYF. V usage is TRBV5-4 and J usage is TRBJ2-5; lacking DNA, the TRBD1 call made by TCRdb goes unchecked. The CDR3 totals 17 residues. The germline V gene encodes CDR1 SGHNT and CDR2 YYREEE (reference sequence).

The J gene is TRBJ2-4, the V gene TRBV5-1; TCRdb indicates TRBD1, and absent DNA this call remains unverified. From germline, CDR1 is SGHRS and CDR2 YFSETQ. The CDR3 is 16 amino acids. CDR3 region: CASSPVPQGARNIQYF.

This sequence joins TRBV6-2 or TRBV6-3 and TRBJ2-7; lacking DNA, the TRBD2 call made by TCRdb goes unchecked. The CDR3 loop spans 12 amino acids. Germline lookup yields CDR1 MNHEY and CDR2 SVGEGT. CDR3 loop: CASLAGSYEQYF.

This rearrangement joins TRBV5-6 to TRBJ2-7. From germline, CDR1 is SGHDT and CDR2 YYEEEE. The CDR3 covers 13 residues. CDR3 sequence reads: CASSFYSGNEQYF.

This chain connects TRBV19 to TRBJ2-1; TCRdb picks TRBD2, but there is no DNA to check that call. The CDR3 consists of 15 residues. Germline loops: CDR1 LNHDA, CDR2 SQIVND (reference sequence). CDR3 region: CASSAATSGFYEQYF. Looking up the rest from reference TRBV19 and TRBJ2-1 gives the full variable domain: DGGITQSPKYLFRKEGQNVTLSCEQNLNHDAMYWYRQDPGQGLRLIYYSQIVNDFQKGDIAEGYSVSREKKESFPLTVTSAQKNPTAFYLCASSAATSGFYEQYFGPGTRLTVL.

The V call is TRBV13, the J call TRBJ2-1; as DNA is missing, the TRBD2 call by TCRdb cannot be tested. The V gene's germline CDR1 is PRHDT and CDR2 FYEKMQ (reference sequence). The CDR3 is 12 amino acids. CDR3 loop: CASRERENEQFF. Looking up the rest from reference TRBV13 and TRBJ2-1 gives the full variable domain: AAGVIQSPRHLIKEKRETATLKCYPIPRHDTVYWYQQGPGQDPQFLISFYEKMQSDKGSIPDRFSAQQFSDYHSELNMSSLELGDSALYFCASRERENEQFFGPGTRLTVL.

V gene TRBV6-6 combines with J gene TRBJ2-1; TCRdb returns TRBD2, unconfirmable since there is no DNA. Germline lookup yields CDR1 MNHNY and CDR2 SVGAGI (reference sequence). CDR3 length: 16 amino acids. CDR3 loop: CASRAGGSISYNEQFF.

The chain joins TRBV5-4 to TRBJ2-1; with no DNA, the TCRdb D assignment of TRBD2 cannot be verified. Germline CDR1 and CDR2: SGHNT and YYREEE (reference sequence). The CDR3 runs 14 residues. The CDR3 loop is CASGIAGGAYEQFF. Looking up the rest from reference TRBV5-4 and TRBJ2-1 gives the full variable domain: ETGVTQSPTHLIKTRGQQVTLRCSSQSGHNTVSWYQQALGQGPQFIFQYYREEENGRGNFPPRFSGLQFPNYSSELNVNALELDDSALYLCASGIAGGAYEQFFGPGTRLTVL.

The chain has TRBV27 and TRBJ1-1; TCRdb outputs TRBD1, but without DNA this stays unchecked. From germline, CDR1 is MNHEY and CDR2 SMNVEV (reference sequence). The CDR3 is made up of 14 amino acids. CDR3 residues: CASSPHGGNTEAFF.

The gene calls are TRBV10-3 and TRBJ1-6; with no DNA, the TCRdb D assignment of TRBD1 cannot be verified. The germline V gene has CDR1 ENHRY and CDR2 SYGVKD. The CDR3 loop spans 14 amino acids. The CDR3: CAISDRQGYSPLHF.

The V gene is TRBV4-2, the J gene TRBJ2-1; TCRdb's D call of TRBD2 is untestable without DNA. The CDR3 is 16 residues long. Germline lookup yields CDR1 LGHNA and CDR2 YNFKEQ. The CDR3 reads CASSRWTSGTYNEQFF.

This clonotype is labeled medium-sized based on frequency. The CDR3 sequence: CASSPPDRNTGELFF. The rearrangement joins TRBV18 to TRBJ2-2. This CDR3 is built from 15 residues. Germline assignment: CDR1 KGHSH and CDR2 LQKENI.